This T cell receptor beta chain was retrieved from a study of T cell repertoires and HLA-DP antigens. Study information: DNA input averaged roughly 230 ng in sorted CD137+CD4+ and about 1,200 ng in pre-culture CD4+. Study-level findings and limits: Previously undetected clones averaged approximately 35% and 51% against the two alleles respectively.

The assay was immunoSEQ multiplex PCR, and TCRdb's table has in-frame clones only and misses some. This sample has roughly 73,000 clones, with about four fifths found just once. This clone was seen just once. Its antigen is still unknown. From germline, CDR1 is LNHDA and CDR2 SQIVND (reference sequence). After removal of 3 bases from V and 6 bases from J, the junction contained 7 bases not matched to a gene. This CDR3 spans 16 amino acids. This sequence joins TRBV19 and TRBJ2-1; 11 nucleotides line up with TRBD2. Sequencing used CD4+ T cells from PBMCs. The source of this sequence is a man aged 55 to 70 in good health and CMV-seronegative. The CDR3 sequence is CASSMPLAGGFNEQFF. CDR3 in DNA: TGTGCCAGTAGTATGCCCCTAGCGGGGGGCTTCAATGAGCAGTTCTTC.